This TCR beta chain is from a study of CD8 T cells in ankylosing spondylitis. Study-level findings and limits: Blood of patients with ankylosing spondylitis appeared to be characterized by a TCR beta motif of eight highly homologous variants.

TCRdb re-called the 5' RACE reads with MiXCR, one entry per CDR3 protein. Of more than 300,000 distinct CDR3 sequences listed, 8% are singletons. This clonotype was observed many times. As yet, its antigen is unknown. The germline V and J ends were trimmed by 3 bases and 6 bases, with 15 bases remaining between them. CDR3 length: 15 amino acids. The chain employs TRBV12-3 or TRBV12-4 and TRBJ1-5; D is unresolved. The sequenced sample consisted of blood, either unsorted or a sorted T cell fraction (not recorded which). The sequence was obtained from a male donor with ankylosing spondylitis. The CDR3 is CASSFGSAWVQPQHF. The CDR3 DNA is TGTGCCAGCAGTTTTGGGTCAGCCTGGGTTCAGCCCCAGCATTTT.